A single sample gave rise to the 13 T cell receptor beta chains below, sequenced in a study of circulating CD8 cells and anti-PD-1 response in melanoma. TCR libraries were prepared from around 15 ng of total RNA with the QIAseq Immune Repertoire TCR panel. TCRdb fed the reads into MiXCR, producing one record per CDR3 protein. The profile shows hundreds of distinct CDR3 sequences, 9% to 12% of them singletons. From live CD3+CD8+TCRalphabeta+ cells, four PD-1 and/or TIGIT subsets were sorted. This specimen consisted of CD8+ T cells from PBMCs, obtained at baseline or after one month of anti-PD-1 therapy (not recorded which). These receptor sequences come from a human donor with melanoma.

This clonotype is large (0.1 to 1%) in the sample. The V gene is TRBV28, the J gene TRBJ1-3, with D perhaps TRBD1 (6 bases). The germline gives CDR1 MDHEN, CDR2 SYDVKM. With 5 bases removed from V and 0 bases from J, the gap between germline ends came to 14 bases. The CDR3 extends over 16 amino acids. The CDR3 DNA sequence: TGTGCCAGCAGTCCATTTACAGGGAGCTCTGGAAACACCATATATTTT. Protein: CASSPFTGSSGNTIYF.

A remark on this clonotype: Germline and junction disagree at one end, which may indicate a read error. V usage is TRBV29-1 and J usage is TRBJ2-1, with 7 bases that match TRBD2. The germline gives CDR1 SQVTM, CDR2 ANQGSEA. The CDR3 runs 14 residues. CDR3 loop: CNAEGGSNYNEQLF. Written as DNA, the CDR3 is TGCAACGCTGAGGGCGGGAGTAATTACAATGAGCAGCTCTTC.

This clonotype is categorized as medium-sized. Mismatch with germline at one junction end may stem from a read error. V and J are TRBV7-7 and TRBJ2-2; D is possibly TRBD1 or TRBD2 (5 bases each). Germline V CDR1 and CDR2: SSHAT, FNYEAQ (reference sequence). This CDR3 has 16 amino acids. The CDR3 is CASSWGEGENTGELFF. The DNA of the CDR3 is TGTGCTAGCAGCTGGGGCGAGGGAGAGAACACCGGGGAGCTGTTTTTT.

J is TRBJ2-7 and V is TRBV7-9; 7 bases line up with TRBD1. In germline, CDR1 is SEHNR, CDR2 FQNEAQ (reference sequence). Trimming cost V 5 bases and J 2 bases; bases outside gene matches: 9. The length of the CDR3 is 15 residues. The CDR3: CASSLESQGAYEQYF. CDR3 sequence (DNA): TGTGCCAGCAGCCTAGAGTCCCAGGGGGCCTACGAGCAGTACTTC.

This clonotype is judged medium-sized. This chain joins TRBV13 and TRBJ2-7, with D possibly matching TRBD2 (5 bases). Deletions cut 1 base from V and 7 bases from J, with 11 bases between. Germline V gene lookup returns CDR1 PRHDT and CDR2 FYEKMQ (reference sequence). The CDR3 is 13 amino acids. CDR3 in amino acids: CASSLARSGEQYF. The CDR3 DNA follows: TGTGCCAGCAGCTTAGCCCGTTCGGGGGAGCAGTACTTC. Full variable domain (remainder filled in from reference TRBV13 and TRBJ2-7): AAGVIQSPRHLIKEKRETATLKCYPIPRHDTVYWYQQGPGQDPQFLISFYEKMQSDKGSIPDRFSAQQFSDYHSELNMSSLELGDSALYFCASSLARSGEQYFGPGTRLTVT.

This clonotype is labeled large. The chain joins TRBV7-2 to TRBJ2-7; 8 bases are a match to TRBD1. CDR1 is SGHTA and CDR2 is FQGNSA in the germline V gene. This CDR3 contains 14 residues. V trimming: 1 base; J trimming: 3 bases; junction bases outside the gene matches: 2. The CDR3 sequence: CASSLGGQDYEQYF. CDR3 sequence (DNA): TGTGCCAGCAGCTTAGGGGGACAGGACTACGAGCAGTACTTC.

This clonotype is termed large. The chain links TRBV28 to TRBJ2-7, with TRBD1 matching over 10 bases. Germline CDR1 MDHEN, CDR2 SYDVKM. The CDR3 has 13 amino acids. The ends lost 5 bases at V and 4 bases at J; junction bases unmatched: 2. The CDR3 spells CASSRQGAYEQYF. Here the CDR3 DNA reads TGTGCCAGCAGTAGACAGGGGGCATACGAGCAGTACTTC.

This clonotype is medium-sized in the sample. J is TRBJ2-7 and V is TRBV19, with D tentatively TRBD2 (6 bases). The CDR3 runs to 13 residues. Between the trimmed V and J ends, which lost 6 bases and 1 base, there was a span of 10 bases. Looked up from germline, CDR1 is LNHDA and CDR2 is SQIVND (reference sequence). This chain's CDR3 is CASSPGSSYEQYF. The DNA of the CDR3 is TGTGCCAGTAGCCCCGGGAGTTCCTACGAGCAGTACTTC.

Relative to its sample, this clonotype is large. This chain links TRBV27 with TRBJ2-7; D may be TRBD2 (6 bases). Trimming took 2 bases from V and 2 from J, leaving 13 bases between them. Per germline, CDR1 MNHEY and CDR2 SMNVEV (reference sequence). The CDR3 runs 15 residues. The chain's CDR3 is CASSLTGGATYEQYF. The CDR3 region has the DNA TGTGCCAGCAGTTTAACAGGAGGGGCCACCTACGAGCAGTACTTC.

By frequency in the sample, this clonotype is large. This sequence joins TRBV29-1 and TRBJ2-1, with D perhaps TRBD2 (6 bases). The CDR3 length is 14 residues. Trimming left V 4 bases short and J 0 bases short, with 10 bases between. Looked up from germline, CDR1 is SQVTM and CDR2 is ANQGSEA. As DNA, the CDR3 is TGCAGCGTTGTGGACGGGAGCTCCTACAATGAGCAGTTCTTC. As protein: CSVVDGSSYNEQFF.

In its sample, this clonotype is large. This chain links TRBV29-1 with TRBJ1-1; D is ambiguous. Per germline, CDR1 SQVTM and CDR2 ANQGSEA. CDR3 size: 11 residues. V was cut by 2 bases and J by 4 bases, with 5 bases left in between. The CDR3 region is CSVEMLTEAFF. The CDR3 nucleotides are TGCAGCGTTGAAATGCTCACTGAAGCTTTCTTT.

Relative to its sample, this clonotype is large. The V call is TRBV19, the J call TRBJ2-7; 13 bases align to TRBD2. In germline, CDR1 is LNHDA, CDR2 SQIVND (reference sequence). V lost 5 bases and J lost 3; bases outside the gene matches: 4. The length of the CDR3 is 15 residues. CDR3 amino acids: CASSWGLAGIYEQYF. The DNA of the CDR3 is TGTGCCAGTAGTTGGGGACTAGCGGGGATCTACGAGCAGTACTTC.

This clonotype was seen a handful of times. A much more abundant neighbour one base away suggests this may be a read error. The CDR3 does not end in the conserved phenylalanine or tryptophan, so this is likely a read error. This chain joins TRBV28 and TRBJ1-1; TRBD1 matches 7 bases. The CDR3 has 16 amino acids. J lost 0 bases, V lost 3 bases, and 7 bases had no gene match. Germline V gene sequence: CDR1 MDHEN, CDR2 SYDVKM. Here the CDR3 DNA reads TGTGCCAGCAGTTTTGTGACAGGGTTTATGAACACTGAAGCTTTCTCT. Translated: CASSFVTGFMNTEAFS.